The 16 T cell receptor beta chains below were found in one sample sequenced in a study of CD8 T cells in ankylosing spondylitis. TCRdb ran MiXCR on the 5' RACE reads and lists one entry per CDR3 protein. The data hold a few hundred thousand distinct CDR3 sequences, with about a fifth observed a single time. Findings and limits, study-wide: Apparently characteristic of ankylosing spondylitis blood was a TCR beta motif (about 8 highly homologous variants).

These receptors have no known antigen. Sequenced material: blood, either unsorted or a sorted T cell fraction (not recorded which). These receptors originate from a male donor with ankylosing spondylitis.

The V gene is TRBV7-8, the J gene TRBJ2-7; TRBD1 matches at 8 bases. Trimming cost V 5 bases and J 4 bases; bases outside gene matches: 7. The CDR3 is 14 residues long. Germline-derived CDR1 and CDR2 are SGHVS and FQNEAQ. The DNA of the CDR3 is TGTGCCAGCAGCCCACGACAGGGGCTGTACGAGCAGTACTTC. Translating gives CASSPRQGLYEQYF.

V gene TRBV29-1 combines with J gene TRBJ2-3; 7 bases line up with TRBD1. Germline V gives CDR1 SQVTM, CDR2 ANQGSEA. CDR3 length: 14 amino acids. V was pared by 5 bases and J by 1 base, with 6 bases of the junction left unmatched. The CDR3 DNA is TGCAGCGTTCGCCAGGGGGACGGCACAGATACGCAGTATTTT. Protein: CSVRQGDGTDTQYF.

The J gene is TRBJ1-2, the V gene TRBV30; D is unclear. Germline-derived CDR1 and CDR2 are GTSNPN and SVGIG (reference sequence). V lost 0 bases and J lost 7, with 9 bases in between. The CDR3 contains 12 residues. The CDR3: CAWSVHESGYTF. The CDR3 DNA reads TGTGCCTGGAGTGTACACGAGAGTGGCTACACCTTC.

The chain couples TRBV20-1 to TRBJ2-5; D possibly corresponds to TRBD2 (6 bases). V was pared by 5 bases and J by 5 bases, with 15 bases between. Germline CDR1 is DFQATT and CDR2 is SNEGSKA (reference sequence). The CDR3 loop spans 13 amino acids. The CDR3 DNA follows: TGCAGTGCTCCCCCCCCAGGGAGGGAGACCCAGTACTTC. This gives the protein CSAPPPGRETQYF.

The V gene is TRBV3-1, the J gene TRBJ2-5; 11 positions agree with TRBD2. CDR3 length equals 15 residues. Trimming cost V 4 bases and J 2 bases; bases outside gene matches: 3. Germline V gene lookup returns CDR1 LGHDT and CDR2 YNNKEL (reference sequence). CDR3 coding DNA: TGTGCCAGCAGCCCATGGACTAGCGGGCAAGAGACCCAGTACTTC. Protein sequence: CASSPWTSGQETQYF.

This clonotype was seen at least ten times. V is TRBV15 and J is TRBJ1-4; D may be TRBD1 (5 bases). Germline V lookup: CDR1 LNHNV, CDR2 YYDKDF (reference sequence). The CDR3 consists of 15 residues. With 1 base removed from V and 6 bases from J, the gap between germline ends came to 12 bases. CDR3 DNA sequence: TGTGCCACCAGCAGAGGGGGGAACATAGATGAAAAACTGTTTTTT. It specifies CATSRGGNIDEKLFF.

This chain links TRBV12-3 or TRBV12-4 with TRBJ2-5; 9 nucleotides match TRBD2. CDR3 size: 17 residues. The junction had 15 bases not matched to a gene; V was cut back by 6 bases and J by 4 bases. The CDR3 nucleotides are TGTGCCAGCAGCAAACCCCCGGGTAGCGGGAGATCAGAGACCCAGTACTTC. Translating it yields CASSKPPGSGRSETQYF.

This clonotype was detected only a few times. J is TRBJ1-6 and V is TRBV20-1; 10 bases line up with TRBD1. Trimming took 3 bases from V and 8 from J; bases not matched to a gene: 4. This CDR3 region has 14 residues. Looked up from germline, CDR1 is DFQATT and CDR2 is SNEGSKA (reference sequence). Here the CDR3 reads CSASGDRGYSPLHF. As DNA, the CDR3 is TGCAGTGCTAGCGGGGACAGGGGCTATTCACCCCTCCACTTT.

Only a few counts were recorded for this clonotype. The chain employs TRBV20-1 and TRBJ2-5; D gene unclear. The V gene's germline CDR1 is DFQATT and CDR2 SNEGSKA (reference sequence). The CDR3 is made up of 11 amino acids. V was trimmed by 5 bases and J by 5 bases, leaving 9 bases between them. CDR3 bases: TGCAGTGCTGGATTGTCGGAGACCCAGTACTTC. It yields the protein CSAGLSETQYF.

This clonotype was seen a few times. This sequence joins TRBV7-2 and TRBJ1-2; 9 bases align to TRBD1. The CDR3 spans 14 residues. The J segment lost 4 bases and the V segment lost 5 bases, leaving 5 bases of the junction unmatched. The V gene's germline CDR1 is SGHTA and CDR2 FQGNSA. The CDR3 bases are TGTGCCAGCAGCGTAGGGACAGGGTCCTATGGCTACACCTTC. The encoded protein is CASSVGTGSYGYTF.

The table lists this clonotype with a few counts. This chain uses TRBV4-3 with TRBJ2-1; 8 nucleotides agree with TRBD2. Germline CDR1 and CDR2: LGHNA and YSLEER. The trim removed 4 bases at V and 2 bases at J, leaving 7 bases unmatched. The CDR3 has 16 residues. The CDR3 here is CASSRPAGVPYNEQFF. DNA for the CDR3: TGCGCCAGCAGCCGACCAGCGGGGGTACCCTACAATGAGCAGTTCTTC.

The chain combines TRBV4-1 with TRBJ1-2; 12 bases align to TRBD1. The CDR3 consists of 15 residues. CDR1 is MGHRA and CDR2 is YSYEKL in the germline V gene. V was pared by 1 base and J by 8 bases, with 5 bases of the junction left unmatched. The CDR3 coding sequence is TGCGCCAGCAGCCAAGTAGGGACAGGGGGCCGCGGCTACACCTTC. Encoded protein: CASSQVGTGGRGYTF.

The chain has TRBV4-3 and TRBJ2-3; D may be TRBD1 (6 bases). This CDR3 is built from 17 residues. Between the trimmed V and J ends, which lost 0 bases and 2 bases, there was a span of 15 bases. CDR1 is LGHNA and CDR2 is YSLEER in the germline V gene. The CDR3 DNA reads as TGCGCCAGCAGCCAAGAGGGCAGGGGCGTTGTCACAGATACGCAGTATTTT. Translated, it gives CASSQEGRGVVTDTQYF.

This chain connects TRBV11-2 to TRBJ2-7; TRBD1 agrees at 9 bases. This CDR3 has 14 amino acids. Germline V lookup: CDR1 SGHAT, CDR2 FQNNGV. With 5 bases clipped from V and 5 bases from J, the junction kept 7 bases outside the gene matches. The CDR3 nucleotides read TGTGCCAGCAGCAAATCCGGGACAGGGAACGAGCAGTACTTC. This gives the protein CASSKSGTGNEQYF. Full variable domain (missing parts from reference TRBV11-2 and TRBJ2-7): EAGVAQSPRYKIIEKRQSVAFWCNPISGHATLYWYQQILGQGPKLLIQFQNNGVVDDSQLPKDRFSAERLKGVDSTLKIQPAKLEDSAVYLCASSKSGTGNEQYFGPGTRLTVT.

This rearrangement joins TRBV6-1 to TRBJ1-5; D call uncertain. V lost 5 bases to trimming and J lost 6 bases, with 17 bases between them. The CDR3 extends over 15 amino acids. Germline CDR1 and CDR2: MNHNS and SASEGT. CDR3 sequence reads: CASSTTRSEGQPQHF. The CDR3 DNA reads as TGTGCCAGCAGTACGACGAGGTCCGAGGGTCAGCCCCAGCATTTT.

The V gene is TRBV18, the J gene TRBJ2-2; 10 nucleotides agree with TRBD2. The germline V gene encodes CDR1 KGHSH and CDR2 LQKENI. V was pared by 6 bases and J by 4 bases, with 2 bases of the junction left unmatched. The CDR3 consists of 14 residues. The CDR3 here is CASSSGRATGELFF. The CDR3, as DNA: TGTGCCAGCTCCAGCGGGAGGGCCACCGGGGAGCTGTTTTTT. Complete variable domain (other parts from reference TRBV18 and TRBJ2-2): NAGVMQNPRHLVRRRGQEARLRCSPMKGHSHVYWYRQLPEEGLKFMVYLQKENIIDESGMPKERFSAEFPKEGPSILRIQQVVRGDSAAYFCASSSGRATGELFFGEGSRLTVL.